The entry below describes one TCR beta chain. This record belongs to a study of PD-L1 blockade in urothelial cancer. The time point was: pretreatment peripheral blood. Assay: immunoSEQ multiplex PCR; the TCRdb copy retains only in-frame clones and omits some. This sample yields some 56,000 clones, of which roughly 80% are seen a single time; 1% to 1.5% belongs to the top ten. The sample consisted of PBMCs, taken around atezolizumab (anti-PD-L1) treatment. The receptor was derived from a man aged 45 to 65 with urothelial cancer.

The DNA of the CDR3 is TGTGCCAGCAGTGAACTGACAGTCAATCAGCCCCAGCATTTT. Translated, it gives CASSELTVNQPQHF. The chain couples TRBV6-1 to TRBJ1-5; weak D call: TRBD1 (5 bases). CDR3 length: 14 residues. Trimming cost V 2 bases and J 3 bases, with 8 bases left between them. Germline V gene sequence: CDR1 MNHNS, CDR2 SASEGT.